A single sample gave rise to the 9 T cell receptor beta chains below, sequenced in a study of blood T cell repertoires in COVID-19. Data came from immunoSEQ multiplex PCR; TCRdb stores just in-frame clones and leaves some out. The table includes some 200,000 clones, about 82% detected once. Material for sequencing was peripheral blood. All receptors derive from a man aged 55 to 70 with COVID-19, enrolled during active disease.

This clone was found once. The chain couples TRBV6-5 to TRBJ1-3, with D hard to call. CDR1 is MNHEY and CDR2 is SVGAGI in the germline V gene. Trimming stripped 2 bases from V and 2 bases from J, with 10 bases between. CDR3 size: 15 residues. DNA for the CDR3: TGTGCCAGCAGTTACGTGAGTCCCACTGGAAACACCATATATTTT. The encoded protein is CASSYVSPTGNTIYF.

The chain has TRBV7-9 and TRBJ2-1; perhaps TRBD1 as D (7 bases). V was clipped by 3 bases and J by 6 bases, with 15 bases between them. The CDR3 has 15 residues. The germline CDR1 and CDR2 sequences are SEHNR and FQNEAQ (reference sequence). CDR3 DNA: TGTGCCAGCAGCTTTCAGGGGGGTTATCGCAATGAGCAGTTCTTC. Residues: CASSFQGGYRNEQFF.

CDR3 coding DNA: TGTGCCAGCAGCCAAGGCGGAGGCGGGAGGGAGACCCAGTACTTC. Protein product: CASSQGGGGRETQYF. The genes are TRBV4-2 and TRBJ2-5, with 8 bases matching TRBD2. The CDR3 runs to 15 residues. Trimming took 1 base from V and 5 from J; bases not matched to a gene: 6. Germline V lookup: CDR1 LGHNA, CDR2 YNFKEQ.

The sample holds one count of this clone. This chain uses TRBV6-5 with TRBJ1-2; D may be TRBD1 (5 bases). Germline V gives CDR1 MNHEY, CDR2 SVGAGI. This CDR3 contains 15 residues. V lost 4 bases, J lost 3 bases, and 15 bases lay in between. The CDR3 region has the DNA TGTGCCAGCAGTTTGGGGGTCGGGGGTGACTATGGCTACACCTTC. It yields the protein CASSLGVGGDYGYTF.

The chain employs TRBV5-1 and TRBJ2-7; the match to TRBD1 covers 9 bases. The CDR3 runs 14 residues. V gave up 3 bases and J gave up 2 bases; unmatched junction bases: 3. Germline values: CDR1 SGHRS, CDR2 YFSETQ. This CDR3 reads CASSYRTGAYEQYF. The CDR3 nucleotides read TGCGCCAGCAGCTATCGGACAGGGGCCTACGAGCAGTACTTC.

The J gene is TRBJ1-3, the V gene TRBV10-3; 9 bases agree with TRBD1. The V gene end was trimmed by 4 bases and the J gene end by 7 bases; junction bases not matched to a gene: 5. The CDR3 is made up of 14 amino acids. Germline V gives CDR1 ENHRY, CDR2 SYGVKD. The chain's CDR3 is CAISGADRGNTIYF. The DNA for the CDR3 is TGTGCCATCAGTGGGGCTGACAGGGGGAACACCATATATTTT.

V gene TRBV5-6 combines with J gene TRBJ1-5; no clear D gene. The CDR3 spans 12 residues. V lost 1 base to trimming and J lost 12 bases, with 11 bases between them. Germline loops: CDR1 SGHDT, CDR2 YYEEEE. This CDR3 is CASSLIGERQHF. In nucleotides, the CDR3 is TGTGCCAGCAGCTTGATTGGAGAGCGCCAGCATTTT.

This clone was counted a single time. The chain has TRBV5-3 and TRBJ1-4; D gene uncertain. TRBV5-3 is given ORF status, its function remaining uncertain. The CDR3 totals 14 residues. The V gene lost 3 bases and the J gene lost 7 bases, with 13 bases spanning the gap. CDR3 in DNA: TGTGCCAGAAGCTCCGACAAGCATATTGAAAAACTGTTTTTT. Residues: CARSSDKHIEKLFF.

This clone was seen just once. The rearrangement uses TRBV18 and TRBJ1-1, with 10 bases aligning to TRBD1. J was trimmed by 0 bases and V by 2 bases; bases with no gene match: 12. The CDR3 spans 19 residues. Germline V gives CDR1 KGHSH, CDR2 LQKENI. CDR3 DNA: TGTGCCAGCTCACCAAGAGACAGGGGGCAGGAGGGTATGAACACTGAAGCTTTCTTT. This encodes CASSPRDRGQEGMNTEAFF. Together with reference TRBV18 and TRBJ1-1, the CDR3 gives the full variable domain: NAGVMQNPRHLVRRRGQEARLRCSPMKGHSHVYWYRQLPEEGLKFMVYLQKENIIDESGMPKERFSAEFPKEGPSILRIQQVVRGDSAAYFCASSPRDRGQEGMNTEAFFGQGTRLTVV.